The next 4 T cell receptor beta chains were all read from a single sample in a study of cytomegalovirus exposure and HLA in healthy donors. Profiled with immunoSEQ multiplex PCR; TCRdb holds only in-frame clones, not every one. Of about 140,000 clones in the sample, about 90% were seen once. Sample: PBMCs. The receptors derive from a woman younger than 30 in good health and CMV-seropositive.

V usage is TRBV9 and J usage is TRBJ1-6; TRBD1 is a possible D gene (5 bases). CDR1 and CDR2 from the germline V gene are SGDLS and YYNGEE. Trimming took 3 bases from V and 8 from J, leaving 6 bases between them. This CDR3 spans 12 amino acids. CDR3 DNA: TGTGCCAGCAGCGCCAGGGATTCACCCCTCCACTTT. Translated, it gives CASSARDSPLHF.

The genes are TRBV5-1 and TRBJ2-2, with 9 nucleotides matching TRBD1. This CDR3 contains 15 residues. Germline V gene lookup returns CDR1 SGHRS and CDR2 YFSETQ. Losses at the gene ends were 2 bases for V and 4 bases for J; bases not matched to a gene: 3. Here the CDR3 reads CASSFRTGVTGELFF. The DNA for the CDR3 is TGCGCCAGCAGCTTCCGGACAGGGGTCACCGGGGAGCTGTTTTTT.

V and J are TRBV7-6 and TRBJ2-2; 8 bases line up with TRBD2. Germline CDR1 SGHVS, CDR2 FNYEAQ. The J segment lost 1 base and the V segment lost 1 base, leaving 8 bases of the junction unmatched. CDR3 length: 18 amino acids. CDR3 nucleotide sequence: TGTGCCAGCAGCTTAGAAGGCACCGGGACTAGGAACACCGGGGAGCTGTTTTTT. Translation gives CASSLEGTGTRNTGELFF.

V and J are TRBV4-2 and TRBJ1-1, with D unresolved. Germline V CDR1 and CDR2: LGHNA, YNFKEQ. Trimming took off 4 bases at V and 1 base at J, with 13 bases between the two ends. This CDR3 contains 15 residues. The CDR3 nucleotides are TGTGCCAGCAGCCGACAAACGGGAAAGAACACTGAAGCTTTCTTT. Amino acids: CASSRQTGKNTEAFF.